This TCR beta chain came from a study of cytomegalovirus exposure and HLA in healthy donors. Amplification used 60 Vbeta primers and 13 Jbeta primers. The method was immunoSEQ multiplex PCR; TCRdb's version includes in-frame clones alone and lacks a portion of them. The sample lists under 150,000 clones, about 82% seen once, with 0.95% to 1.5% in the top ten. The sequence was collected from a boy aged 10-17 years in good health and CMV-seronegative. Sequences were obtained from PBMCs.

Here the CDR3 reads CASGWDRGHQETQYF. Here the CDR3 DNA reads TGCGCCAGCGGATGGGACAGGGGCCACCAAGAGACCCAGTACTTC. The rearrangement joins TRBV4-3 to TRBJ2-5, with 10 bases identical to TRBD1. The V gene end was trimmed by 8 bases and the J gene end by 0 bases; junction bases not matched to a gene: 6. Germline CDR1 reads LGHNA; CDR2 reads YSLEER. This CDR3 region has 15 residues.